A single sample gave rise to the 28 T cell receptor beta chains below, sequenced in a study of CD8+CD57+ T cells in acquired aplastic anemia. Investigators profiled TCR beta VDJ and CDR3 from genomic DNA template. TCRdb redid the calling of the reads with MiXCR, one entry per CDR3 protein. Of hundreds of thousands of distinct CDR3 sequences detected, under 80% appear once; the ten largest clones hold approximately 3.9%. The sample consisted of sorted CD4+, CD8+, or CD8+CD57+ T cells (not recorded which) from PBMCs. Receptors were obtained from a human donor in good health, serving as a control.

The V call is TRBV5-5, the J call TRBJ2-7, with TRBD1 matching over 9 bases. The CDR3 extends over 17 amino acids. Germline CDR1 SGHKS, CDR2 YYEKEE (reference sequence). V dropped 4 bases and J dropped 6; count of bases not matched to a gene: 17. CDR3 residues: CASSPGTGTATAVEQYF. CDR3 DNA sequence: TGTGCCAGCAGCCCAGGGACAGGGACCGCGACGGCGGTCGAGCAGTACTTC.

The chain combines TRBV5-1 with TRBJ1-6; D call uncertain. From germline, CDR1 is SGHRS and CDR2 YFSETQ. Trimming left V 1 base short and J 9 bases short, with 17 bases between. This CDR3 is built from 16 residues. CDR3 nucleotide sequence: TGCGCCAGCAGCTTGAGTGGGCACGGGAAGGTTTCACCCCTCCACTTT. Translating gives CASSLSGHGKVSPLHF.

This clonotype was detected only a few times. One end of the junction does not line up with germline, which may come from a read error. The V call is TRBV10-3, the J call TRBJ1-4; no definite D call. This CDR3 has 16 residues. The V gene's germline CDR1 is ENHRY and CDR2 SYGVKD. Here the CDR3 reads CASSVNRAATNEKLFF. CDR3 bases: TGTGCCAGCAGTGTGAACCGGGCCGCAACTAATGAAAAACTGTTTTTT.

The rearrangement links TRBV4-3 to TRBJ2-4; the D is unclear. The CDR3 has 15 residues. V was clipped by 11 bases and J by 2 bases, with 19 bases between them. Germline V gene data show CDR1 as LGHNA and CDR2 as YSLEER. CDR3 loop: CAGVEGILTKNIQYF. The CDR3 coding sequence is TGCGCCGGGGTGGAAGGAATCCTAACCAAAAACATTCAGTACTTC.

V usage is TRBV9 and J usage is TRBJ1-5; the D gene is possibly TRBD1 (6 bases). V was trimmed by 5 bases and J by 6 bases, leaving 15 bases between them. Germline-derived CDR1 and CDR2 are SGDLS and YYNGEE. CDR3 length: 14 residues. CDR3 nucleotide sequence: TGTGCCAGCAGGGCAGGGGTAAGGGGTCAGCCCCAGCATTTT. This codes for CASRAGVRGQPQHF.

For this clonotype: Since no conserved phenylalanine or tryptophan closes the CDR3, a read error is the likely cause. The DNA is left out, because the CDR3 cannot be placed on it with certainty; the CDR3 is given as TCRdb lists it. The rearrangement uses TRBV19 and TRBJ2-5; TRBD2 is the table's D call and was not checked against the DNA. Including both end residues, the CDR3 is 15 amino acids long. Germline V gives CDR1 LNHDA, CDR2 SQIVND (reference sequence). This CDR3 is CASSINGGRPRFHHS.

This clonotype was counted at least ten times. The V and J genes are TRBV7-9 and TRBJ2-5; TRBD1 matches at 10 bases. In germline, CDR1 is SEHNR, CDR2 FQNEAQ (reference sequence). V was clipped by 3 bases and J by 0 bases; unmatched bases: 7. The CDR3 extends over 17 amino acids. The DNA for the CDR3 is TGTGCCAGCAGCTTCCGAACCGGGACAGGGGACCAAGAGACCCAGTACTTC. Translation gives CASSFRTGTGDQETQYF.

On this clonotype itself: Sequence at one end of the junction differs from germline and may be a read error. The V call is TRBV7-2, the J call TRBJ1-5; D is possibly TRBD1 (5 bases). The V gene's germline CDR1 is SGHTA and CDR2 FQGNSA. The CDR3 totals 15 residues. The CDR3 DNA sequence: TGTGTCAGCAGCTTAGTCAGGGATAGCAGTCAGCCCCAGCATTTT. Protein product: CVSSLVRDSSQPQHF.

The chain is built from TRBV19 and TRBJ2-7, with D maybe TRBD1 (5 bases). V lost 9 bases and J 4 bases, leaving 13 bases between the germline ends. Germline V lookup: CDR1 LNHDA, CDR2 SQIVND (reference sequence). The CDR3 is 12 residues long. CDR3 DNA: TGTGCCAGCAGCTCGACAGTGTACGAGCAGTACTTC. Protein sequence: CASSSTVYEQYF.

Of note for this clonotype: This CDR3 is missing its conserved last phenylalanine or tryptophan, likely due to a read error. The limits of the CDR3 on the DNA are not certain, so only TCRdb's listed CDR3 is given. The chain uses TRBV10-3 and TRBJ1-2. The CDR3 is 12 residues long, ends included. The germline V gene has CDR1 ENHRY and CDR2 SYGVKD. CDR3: CAISVTEYGCTS.

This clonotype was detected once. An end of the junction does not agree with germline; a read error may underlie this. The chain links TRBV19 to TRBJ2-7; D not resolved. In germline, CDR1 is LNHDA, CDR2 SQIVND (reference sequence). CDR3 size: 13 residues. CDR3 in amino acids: CASTGRSSYDQSF. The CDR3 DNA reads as TGTGCCAGTACCGGACGGAGCTCCTACGACCAGTCCTTC.

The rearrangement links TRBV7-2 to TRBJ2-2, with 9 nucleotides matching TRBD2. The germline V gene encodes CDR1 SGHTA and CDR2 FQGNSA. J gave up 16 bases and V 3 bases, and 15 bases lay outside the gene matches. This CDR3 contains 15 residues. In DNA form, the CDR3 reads TGTGCCAGCAGCTTTCTGGGTGGCGGGGGGGGGGTCGGGTTTTTT. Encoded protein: CASSFLGGGGGVGFF.

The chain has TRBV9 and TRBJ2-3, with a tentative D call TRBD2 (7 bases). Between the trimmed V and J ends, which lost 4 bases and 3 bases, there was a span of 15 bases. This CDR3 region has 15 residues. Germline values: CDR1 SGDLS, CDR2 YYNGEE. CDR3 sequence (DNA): TGTGCCAGCAGCTTGGGACAAGCGGGAACAGATACGCAGTATTTT. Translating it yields CASSLGQAGTDTQYF.

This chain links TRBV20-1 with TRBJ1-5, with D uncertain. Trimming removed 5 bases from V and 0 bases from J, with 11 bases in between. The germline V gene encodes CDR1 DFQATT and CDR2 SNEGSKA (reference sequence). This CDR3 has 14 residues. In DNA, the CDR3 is TGCAGTGCTTCGACCTTAGATAGCAATCAGCCCCAGCATTTT. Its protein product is CSASTLDSNQPQHF.

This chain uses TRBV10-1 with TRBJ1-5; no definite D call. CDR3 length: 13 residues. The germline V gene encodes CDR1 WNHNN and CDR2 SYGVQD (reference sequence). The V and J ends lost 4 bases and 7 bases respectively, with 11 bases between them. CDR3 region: CASSGTNEQPQHF. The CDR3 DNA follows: TGCGCCAGCAGTGGCACAAATGAACAGCCCCAGCATTTT.

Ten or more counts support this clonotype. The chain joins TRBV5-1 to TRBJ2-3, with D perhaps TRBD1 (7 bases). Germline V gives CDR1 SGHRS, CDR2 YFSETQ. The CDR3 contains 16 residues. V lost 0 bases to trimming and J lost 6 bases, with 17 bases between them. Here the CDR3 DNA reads TGCGCCAGCAGCTTGGCTCGGCAGGGGGGCGCGGATACGCAGTATTTT. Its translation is CASSLARQGGADTQYF.

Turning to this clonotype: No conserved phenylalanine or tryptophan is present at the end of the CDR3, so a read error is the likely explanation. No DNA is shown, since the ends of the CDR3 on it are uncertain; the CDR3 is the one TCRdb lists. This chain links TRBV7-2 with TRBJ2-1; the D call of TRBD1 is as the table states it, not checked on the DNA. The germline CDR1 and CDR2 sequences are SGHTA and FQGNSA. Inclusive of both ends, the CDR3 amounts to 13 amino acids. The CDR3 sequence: CASSLYGGVETQY.

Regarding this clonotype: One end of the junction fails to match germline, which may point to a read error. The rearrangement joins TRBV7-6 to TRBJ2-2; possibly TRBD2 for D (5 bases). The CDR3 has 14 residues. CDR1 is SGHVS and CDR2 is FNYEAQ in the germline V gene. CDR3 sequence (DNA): TGTGCCAGCAGCCTTAGGTCCGGACTGAGCGCCTTCGAGTTT. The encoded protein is CASSLRSGLSAFEF. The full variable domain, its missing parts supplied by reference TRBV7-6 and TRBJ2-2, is GAGVSQSPRYKVTKRGQDVALRCDPISGHVSLYWYRQALGQGPEFLTYFNYEAQQDKSGLPNDRFSAERPEGSISTLTIQRTEQRDSAMYRCASSLRSGLSAFEFGEGSRLTVL.

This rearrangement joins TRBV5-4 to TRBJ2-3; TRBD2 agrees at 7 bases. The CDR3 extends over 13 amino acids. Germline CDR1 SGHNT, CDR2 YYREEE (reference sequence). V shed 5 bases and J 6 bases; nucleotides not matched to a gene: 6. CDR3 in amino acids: CASSFAGEDTQYF. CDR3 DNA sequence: TGTGCCAGCAGTTTCGCGGGGGAGGATACGCAGTATTTT.

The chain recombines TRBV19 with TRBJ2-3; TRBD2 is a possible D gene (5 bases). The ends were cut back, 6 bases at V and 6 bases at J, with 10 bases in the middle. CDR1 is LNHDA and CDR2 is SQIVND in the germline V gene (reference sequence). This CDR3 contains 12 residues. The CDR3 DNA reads TGTGCCAGTAGCGGGGTCCAGGATACGCAGTATTTT. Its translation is CASSGVQDTQYF.

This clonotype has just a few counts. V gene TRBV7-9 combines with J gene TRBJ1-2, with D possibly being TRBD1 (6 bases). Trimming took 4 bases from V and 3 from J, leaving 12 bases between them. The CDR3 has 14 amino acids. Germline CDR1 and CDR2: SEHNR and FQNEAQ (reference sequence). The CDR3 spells CASSSYRVDYGYTF. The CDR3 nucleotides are TGTGCCAGCAGCTCCTACAGGGTCGACTATGGCTACACCTTC.

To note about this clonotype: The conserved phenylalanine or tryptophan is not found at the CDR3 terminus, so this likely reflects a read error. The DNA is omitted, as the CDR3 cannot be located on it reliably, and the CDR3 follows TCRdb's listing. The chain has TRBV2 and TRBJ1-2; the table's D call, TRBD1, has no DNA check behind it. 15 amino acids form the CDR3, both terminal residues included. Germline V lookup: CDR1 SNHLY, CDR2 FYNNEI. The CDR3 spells CASSKRESGYVDYIV.

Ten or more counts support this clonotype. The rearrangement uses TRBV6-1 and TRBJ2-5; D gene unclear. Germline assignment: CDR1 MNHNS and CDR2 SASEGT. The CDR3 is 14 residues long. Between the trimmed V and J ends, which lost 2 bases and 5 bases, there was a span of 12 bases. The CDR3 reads CASSEMMRLETQYF. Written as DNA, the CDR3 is TGTGCCAGCAGTGAAATGATGCGGCTCGAGACCCAGTACTTC.

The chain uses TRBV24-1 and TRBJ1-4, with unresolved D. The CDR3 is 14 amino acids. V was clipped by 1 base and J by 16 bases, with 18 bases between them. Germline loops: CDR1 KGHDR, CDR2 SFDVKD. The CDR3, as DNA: TGTGCCACCAGTGATTTCACCCTGACCGAAACGCAGTTTTTT. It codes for CATSDFTLTETQFF.

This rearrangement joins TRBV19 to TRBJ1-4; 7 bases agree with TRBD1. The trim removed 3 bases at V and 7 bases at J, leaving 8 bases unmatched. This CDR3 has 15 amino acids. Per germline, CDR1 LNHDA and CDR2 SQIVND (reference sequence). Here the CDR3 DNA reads TGTGCCAGTAGTATCCCCGACAGGGAAGGTGAAAAACTGTTTTTT. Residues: CASSIPDREGEKLFF.

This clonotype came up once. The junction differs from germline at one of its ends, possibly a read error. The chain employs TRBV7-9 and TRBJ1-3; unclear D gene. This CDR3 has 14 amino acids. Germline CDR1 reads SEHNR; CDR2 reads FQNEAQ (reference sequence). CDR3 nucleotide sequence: TGTGCCAGCAGCTTGATCGGAGAGGGAACCACCATATACTTT. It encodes CASSLIGEGTTIYF.

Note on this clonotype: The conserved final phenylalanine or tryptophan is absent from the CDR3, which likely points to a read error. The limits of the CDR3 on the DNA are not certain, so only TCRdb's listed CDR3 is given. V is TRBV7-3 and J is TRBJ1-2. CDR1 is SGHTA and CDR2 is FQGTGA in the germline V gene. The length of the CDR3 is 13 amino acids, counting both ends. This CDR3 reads CASSPCTAEGYGY.

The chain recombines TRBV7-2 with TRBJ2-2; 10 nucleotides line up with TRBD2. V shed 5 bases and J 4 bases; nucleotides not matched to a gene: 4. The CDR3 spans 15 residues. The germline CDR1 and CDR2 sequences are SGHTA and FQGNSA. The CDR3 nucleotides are TGTGCCAGCAGCAAGGGACTAGCGATCACCGGGGAGCTGTTTTTT. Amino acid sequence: CASSKGLAITGELFF. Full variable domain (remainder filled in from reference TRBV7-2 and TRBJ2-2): GAGVSQSPSNKVTEKGKDVELRCDPISGHTALYWYRQSLGQGLEFLIYFQGNSAPDKSGLPSDRFSAERTGGSVSTLTIQRTQQEDSAVYLCASSKGLAITGELFFGEGSRLTVL.